These T cell receptor beta chains were read from a single sample in a study of Ad26.COV2.S vaccination and SARS-CoV-2 variants. Produced via immunoSEQ multiplex PCR; TCRdb's table is partial and in-frame only. The table shows more than 300,000 clones, with 85% occurring only once. The specimen comprised peripheral blood, sampled in a trial of Ad26.COV2.S vaccine versus placebo. These receptors were obtained from a person aged 18-65 years who received the Ad26.COV2.S COVID-19 vaccine or a placebo. Each CDR3 is given with its conserved first and last residue. D genes are given only for firm matches. Clone size is given for some rows only: seen once, a few or many times, or a class if the clone is expanded.

CDR3nt,CDR3aa,v_gene,j_gene,d_gene,abundance
TGTGCCAGCCTTCATCCGGGACAGGGATACACAGATACGCAGTATTTT,CASLHPGQGYTDTQYF,TRBV28,TRBJ2-3,TRBD1,NA
TGTGCCAGCAGCCCACGTAGGAGTGCGGCAGATAATCAGCCCCAGCATTTT,CASSPRRSAADNQPQHF,TRBV7-2,TRBJ1-5,NA,NA
TGCGCCAGCAGCCTTCGACTAGCGGGGGGCACAGATACGCAGTATTTT,CASSLRLAGGTDTQYF,TRBV5-1,TRBJ2-3,TRBD2,NA
TGTGCCAGCAGCTTGGCAGGGGAAAACATTCAGTACTTC,CASSLAGENIQYF,TRBV5-4,TRBJ2-4,NA,NA
TGTGCCAGCAGCCAGTCCTTGGCGGCCTTCGTCAACACTGAAGCTTTCTTT,CASSQSLAAFVNTEAFF,TRBV3-1/TRBV3-2,TRBJ1-1,NA,NA
TGTGCCAGCAGCCAACGTTGGGGCAATGAGCAGTTCTTC,CASSQRWGNEQFF,TRBV3-1/TRBV3-2,TRBJ2-1,NA,few
TGTGCCTGGGGGGACAGGGTGGGAGAGACCCAGTACTTC,CAWGDRVGETQYF,TRBV30,TRBJ2-5,TRBD1,few
TGTGCCAGCAGCCGTCTCACAGACAATGAGCAGTTCTTC,CASSRLTDNEQFF,TRBV3-1/TRBV3-2,TRBJ2-1,NA,NA
TGTGCCAGCAGCGTAGGACTAGCGGAGGGGTATGAGCAGTTCTTC,CASSVGLAEGYEQFF,TRBV9,TRBJ2-1,TRBD2,NA
TGTGCCAGTAGTATCCTGGACAGGGCGTCGAACACTGAAGCTTTCTTT,CASSILDRASNTEAFF,TRBV19,TRBJ1-1,TRBD1,once
TGCGCCAGCAGCAGGGGAGGTCTAGAGACCCAGTACTTC,CASSRGGLETQYF,TRBV5-1,TRBJ2-5,NA,once
TGTGCCAGCAGGGAAGCGGGGGGTACAGATACGCAGTATTTT,CASREAGGTDTQYF,TRBV28,TRBJ2-3,TRBD2,NA
TGTGCCAGCAGTGGAGGGGCGCAGATCCAGCCCCAGCATTTT,CASSGGAQIQPQHF,TRBV2,TRBJ1-5,NA,few
TGTGCCAGCTCTATCCAGGGCGACACTGAAGCTTTCTTT,CASSIQGDTEAFF,TRBV18,TRBJ1-1,NA,NA
TGTGCCAGCAGCCTCCTGGGCTTTGGGGTTTCTGGAAACACCATATATTTT,CASSLLGFGVSGNTIYF,TRBV3-1/TRBV3-2,TRBJ1-3,NA,NA
TGCGCCAGCAGCCCGTCGGGACAGTTTGGAAGCGAGCAGTACTTC,CASSPSGQFGSEQYF,TRBV5-1,TRBJ2-7,TRBD1,once
TGTGCCAGCAGCCCCATTCCGGTCGCAACTAATGAAAAACTGTTTTTT,CASSPIPVATNEKLFF,TRBV7-2,TRBJ1-4,NA,NA
TGTGCCAGCGCCGGGACTAGCGGGGGGGCCCTCACAGATACGCAGTATTTT,CASAGTSGGALTDTQYF,TRBV28,TRBJ2-3,TRBD2,NA
TGTGCCAGCAGCTTAGTAGCGGGGGGAAACACAGATACGCAGTATTTT,CASSLVAGGNTDTQYF,TRBV7-9,TRBJ2-3,TRBD2,NA
TGTGCCAGCAGCTCTCACAGGGGGCGTAGCACCGGGGAGCTGTTTTTT,CASSSHRGRSTGELFF,TRBV13,TRBJ2-2,TRBD1,once
TGCAGTGCTAGAAGAACAGATACGCAGTATTTT,CSARRTDTQYF,TRBV20-1,TRBJ2-3,NA,NA
TGTGCCAGCAGCTCCTTTCCCCAGGGCCAAGCTTTCTTT,CASSSFPQGQAFF,TRBV12-3/TRBV12-4,TRBJ1-1,NA,NA
TGTGCCAGCAGCTTCCTGGATGCGCTGGCACTGACGAACACTGAAGCTTTCTTT,CASSFLDALALTNTEAFF,TRBV5-5,TRBJ1-1,NA,NA
TGCGCCAGCAGCCAAGTGCGTCCGGGACAGGGCCTTAGTCCCCTCCACTTT,CASSQVRPGQGLSPLHF,TRBV4-1,TRBJ1-6,TRBD1,once
TGTGCCAGCAGCTCTGACAGGGTAAGCCCCCAGCATTTT,CASSSDRVSPQHF,TRBV7-2,TRBJ1-5,TRBD1,NA
TGTGCCAGTAGTATTGGACAGGTGGGTCAGCCCCAGCATTTT,CASSIGQVGQPQHF,TRBV19,TRBJ1-5,TRBD1,NA
TGTGCCAGCAGTTGGACAGCCGAAGAGACCCAGTACTTC,CASSWTAEETQYF,TRBV12-3/TRBV12-4,TRBJ2-5,NA,once
TGTGCCAGCAGCTTTCTGGCAGGGGGCGAAAAACTGTTTTTT,CASSFLAGGEKLFF,TRBV5-5,TRBJ1-4,TRBD1,NA
TGTGCCAGCAGCTTAATGGCAGGCGACTCTGGAAACACCATATATTTT,CASSLMAGDSGNTIYF,TRBV11-2,TRBJ1-3,NA,NA
TGTGCCAGTAGTGCAAGACTAGCGGGGTTCCACCAAGAGACCCAGTACTTC,CASSARLAGFHQETQYF,TRBV19,TRBJ2-5,TRBD2,NA
TGTGCCAGCAGTTCCGGACCTAGACGGCTTGCCTACGAGCAGTACTTC,CASSSGPRRLAYEQYF,TRBV7-2,TRBJ2-7,NA,once
TGTGCCAGCAGTGCGCTGACAGTTTCCAGCACTGAAGCTTTCTTT,CASSALTVSSTEAFF,TRBV2,TRBJ1-1,NA,NA
TGTGCCAGCTCACCAGCAGGGCGAGGCACTGAAGCTTTCTTT,CASSPAGRGTEAFF,TRBV18,TRBJ1-1,NA,NA
TGTGCCAGCAGTTACGACAGATTCTATCAGCCCCAGCATTTT,CASSYDRFYQPQHF,TRBV6-6,TRBJ1-5,NA,NA
TGTGCCAGCAGTGCGGTGGGATCGGGCACAGATACGCAGTATTTT,CASSAVGSGTDTQYF,TRBV2,TRBJ2-3,NA,NA
TGTGCCAGCAGTGAAGCAAGGTTAGGTTGGGTGAGGCTTCGGGTTTCACCCCTCCACTTT,CASSEARLGWVRLRVSPLHF,TRBV6-1,TRBJ1-6,NA,NA
TGTGCCAGCAGCCAAGTCGCTTTTGGGGCCGGGGAGCTGTTTTTT,CASSQVAFGAGELFF,TRBV7-2,TRBJ2-2,NA,NA
TGTGCCACCAGCCGACCTTCCTTGGGTGAGCAGTACTTC,CATSRPSLGEQYF,TRBV15,TRBJ2-7,NA,NA
TGTGCCAGCAGTTTATGGGAGAGTCGCGGGAACACTGAAGCTTTCTTT,CASSLWESRGNTEAFF,TRBV28,TRBJ1-1,NA,NA
TGTGCCATCAGTGAGGGGCCCGATGGCACTGAAGCTTTCTTT,CAISEGPDGTEAFF,TRBV10-3,TRBJ1-1,NA,NA
TGTGCCAGCAGCACACAGGGGGCGGGAAAGACCCAGTACTTC,CASSTQGAGKTQYF,TRBV7-9,TRBJ2-5,TRBD1,NA
TGTGCCAGCAAAGCGGCCCTATATAGCAATCAGCCCCAGCATTTT,CASKAALYSNQPQHF,TRBV28,TRBJ1-5,NA,NA
TGTGCCAGCAGGCGACAGGGGGTGACCGCCTACGAGCAGTACTTC,CASRRQGVTAYEQYF,TRBV2,TRBJ2-7,TRBD1,NA
TGCGCCAGCAGCCAAGAGGAGTTTAGCGGGGGGGAGAGAGATACGCAGTATTTT,CASSQEEFSGGERDTQYF,TRBV4-1,TRBJ2-3,TRBD2,NA
TGTGCCAGCAGTTTGGGAGCTTTTTCGAGCACAGATACGCAGTATTTT,CASSLGAFSSTDTQYF,TRBV6-5,TRBJ2-3,NA,once
TGTGCCAGCAGCGAAACCTGGAATTCACCCCTCCACTTT,CASSETWNSPLHF,TRBV3-1/TRBV3-2,TRBJ1-6,NA,NA
TGTGCTAGTGGCCATCGTAGATCGGGACAGCCCTACGAGCAGTACTTC,CASGHRRSGQPYEQYF,TRBV12-5,TRBJ2-7,TRBD1,NA
TGTGCCAGTAGTATTGGGCGGGGTTCCTACGAGCAGTACTTC,CASSIGRGSYEQYF,TRBV19,TRBJ2-7,NA,NA
TGTGCCAGCAGTGGGACACCATCCTCCTACGAGCAGTACTTC,CASSGTPSSYEQYF,TRBV9,TRBJ2-7,NA,NA
TGTGCCAGCAGCTTAAGGGGGTCCGGGGAGCTGTTTTTT,CASSLRGSGELFF,TRBV7-8,TRBJ2-2,NA,NA
TGTGCCAGCAGCTCACCCAAGGGACAGTGGAGCTCCTACGAGCAGTACTTC,CASSSPKGQWSSYEQYF,TRBV11-2,TRBJ2-7,TRBD1,many
TGCGCCAGCAGCTCTAGCGGGGGGGCCTACGAGCAGTACTTC,CASSSSGGAYEQYF,TRBV5-1,TRBJ2-7,TRBD2,NA